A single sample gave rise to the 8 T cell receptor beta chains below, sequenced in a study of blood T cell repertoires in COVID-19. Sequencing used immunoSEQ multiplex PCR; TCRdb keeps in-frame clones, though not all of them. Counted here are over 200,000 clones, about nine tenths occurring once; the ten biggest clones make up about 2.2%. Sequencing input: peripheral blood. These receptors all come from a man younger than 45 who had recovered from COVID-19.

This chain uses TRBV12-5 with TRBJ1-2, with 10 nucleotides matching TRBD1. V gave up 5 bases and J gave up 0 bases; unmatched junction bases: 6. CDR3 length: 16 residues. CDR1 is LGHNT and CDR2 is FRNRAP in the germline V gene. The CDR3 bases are TGTGCTAGTGGTCTCGGGACAGGGGCATCTAACTATGGCTACACCTTC. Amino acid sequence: CASGLGTGASNYGYTF.

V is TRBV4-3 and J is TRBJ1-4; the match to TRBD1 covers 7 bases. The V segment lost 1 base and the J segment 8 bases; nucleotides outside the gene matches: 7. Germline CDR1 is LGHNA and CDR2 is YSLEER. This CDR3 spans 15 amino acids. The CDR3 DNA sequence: TGCGCCAGCAGCCAAGGGACAGGCCCGGGGGAAAAACTGTTTTTT. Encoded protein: CASSQGTGPGEKLFF.

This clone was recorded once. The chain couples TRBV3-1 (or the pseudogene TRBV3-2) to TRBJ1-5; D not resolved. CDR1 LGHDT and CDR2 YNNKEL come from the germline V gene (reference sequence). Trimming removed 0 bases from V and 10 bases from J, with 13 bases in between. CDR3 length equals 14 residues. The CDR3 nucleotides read TGTGCCAGCAGCCAAGAAGGCGGAATCAGCCCCCAGCATTTT. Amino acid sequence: CASSQEGGISPQHF.

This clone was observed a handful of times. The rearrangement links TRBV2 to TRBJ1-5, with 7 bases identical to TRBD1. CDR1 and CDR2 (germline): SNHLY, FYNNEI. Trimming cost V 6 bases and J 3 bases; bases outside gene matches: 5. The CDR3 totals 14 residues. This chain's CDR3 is CASRRGQDNQPQHF. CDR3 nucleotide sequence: TGTGCCAGCAGACGCGGACAGGACAATCAGCCCCAGCATTTT.

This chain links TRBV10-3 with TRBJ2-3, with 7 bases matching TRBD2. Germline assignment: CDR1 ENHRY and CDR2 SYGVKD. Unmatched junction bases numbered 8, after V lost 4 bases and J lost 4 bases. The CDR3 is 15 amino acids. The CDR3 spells CAISASGVGADTQYF. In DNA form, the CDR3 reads TGTGCCATCAGTGCAAGCGGGGTGGGGGCAGATACGCAGTATTTT.

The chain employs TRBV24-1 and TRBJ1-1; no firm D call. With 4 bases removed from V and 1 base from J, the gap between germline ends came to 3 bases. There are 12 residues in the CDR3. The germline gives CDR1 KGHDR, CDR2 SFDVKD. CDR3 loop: CATSDQNTEAFF. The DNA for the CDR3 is TGTGCCACCAGTGACCAGAACACTGAAGCTTTCTTT.

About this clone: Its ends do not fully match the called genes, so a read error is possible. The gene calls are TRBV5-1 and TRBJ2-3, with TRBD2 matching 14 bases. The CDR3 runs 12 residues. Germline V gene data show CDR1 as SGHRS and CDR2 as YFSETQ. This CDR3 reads CASSPGLAGAAF. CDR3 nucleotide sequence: TGCGCCAGCAGCCCGGGACTAGCGGGGGCCGCCTTT.

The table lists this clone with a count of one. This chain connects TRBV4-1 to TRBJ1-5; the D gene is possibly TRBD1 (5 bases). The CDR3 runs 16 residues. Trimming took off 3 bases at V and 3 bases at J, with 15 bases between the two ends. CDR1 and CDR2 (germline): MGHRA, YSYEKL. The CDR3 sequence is CASSHIGHQLNQPQHF. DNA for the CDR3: TGCGCCAGCAGCCATATAGGACACCAACTCAATCAGCCCCAGCATTTT.